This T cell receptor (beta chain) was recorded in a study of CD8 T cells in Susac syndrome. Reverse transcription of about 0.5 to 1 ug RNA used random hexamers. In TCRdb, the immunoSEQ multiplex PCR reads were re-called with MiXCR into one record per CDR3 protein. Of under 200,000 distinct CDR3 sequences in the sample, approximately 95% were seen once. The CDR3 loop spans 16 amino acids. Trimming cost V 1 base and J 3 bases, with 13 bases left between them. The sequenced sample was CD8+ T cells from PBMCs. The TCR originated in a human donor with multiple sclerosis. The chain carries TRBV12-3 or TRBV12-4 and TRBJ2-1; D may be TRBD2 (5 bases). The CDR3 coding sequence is TGTGCCAGCAGTTTAGGTCGGAGGTACCTCTACAATGAGCAGTTCTTC. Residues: CASSLGRRYLYNEQFF.